What follows is one T cell receptor beta chain and its context. Its specificity is not known. Germline V gene sequence: CDR1 LNHDA, CDR2 SQIVND (reference sequence). Trimming took off 2 bases at V and 1 base at J, with 9 bases between the two ends. CDR3 size: 15 residues. This sample was taken from a study of T cell responses to AZD1222 COVID-19 vaccine. Study-wide findings and caveats: Baseline antibody screening turned up just six seropositive AZD1222 recipients. White British ancestry dominated among donors, who included more females, and clonal diversity was possibly underestimated.

Clones were read by immunoSEQ multiplex PCR, and TCRdb kept only the in-frame ones, dropping some. There are about 140,000 clones in the sample; more than 85% occur only once, and more than 0.85% lies in the top ten. Sequencing used peripheral blood, obtained on day 0 of MenACWY control vaccination. This TCR derives from an adult in good health. The chain combines TRBV19 with TRBJ1-5; unclear D gene. DNA of the CDR3: TGTGCCAGTAGTATACCGTCGGGAAGCAATCAGCCCCAGCATTTT. Its translation is CASSIPSGSNQPQHF.